Sequencing of this T cell receptor beta chain was carried out in a study of cytomegalovirus exposure and HLA in healthy donors. Overall study results and limits: Analysis was performed later, and it showed HLA-associated TCR beta chains to be more clonally expanded than equally common others.

The length of the CDR3 is 15 residues. J lost 5 bases, V lost 1 base, and 3 bases had no gene match. Germline V gene sequence: CDR1 SGHAT, CDR2 FQNNGV. Remarks on this clone: Its specificity is not known.

Vbeta (60) and Jbeta (13) primers were used in the PCR. The repertoire was sequenced with immunoSEQ multiplex PCR; TCRdb's copy has only in-frame clones and lacks some. The sample table sets out about 53,000 clones. This TCR was recovered from a man between 18 and 35 years old in good health and CMV-seropositive. The sample was PBMCs. This sequence joins TRBV11-2 and TRBJ2-1; 9 nucleotides align to TRBD2. CDR3 protein: CASSLVRLADNEQFF. In DNA form, the CDR3 reads TGTGCCAGCAGCTTAGTCCGACTAGCGGACAATGAGCAGTTCTTC.